Each of the 26 T cell receptor beta chains below was sequenced from the same sample in a study of blood T cells in healthy people across ages. The use of a sample-barcoded 5' primer and a J-beta primer mix characterized a second PCR of roughly 7 to 12 cycles. TCRdb redid the calling of the 5' RACE reads with MiXCR, one entry per CDR3 protein. The table lists about 1.7 million distinct CDR3 sequences, roughly 27% of them singletons. The sequencing sample was made of blood. The receptors come from a woman between 25 and 40 years old in good health.

The chain is built from TRBV5-1 and TRBJ2-1, with a tentative D call TRBD2 (7 bases). The CDR3 spans 14 residues. Trimming removed 5 bases from V and 8 bases from J, with 17 bases in between. The V gene's germline CDR1 is SGHRS and CDR2 YFSETQ. The CDR3 region has the DNA TGCGCCAGCAGGGCGGGGGCTGGTGTCGATGAGCAGTTCTTC. Encoded protein: CASRAGAGVDEQFF.

The chain recombines TRBV4-3 with TRBJ1-1; 7 nucleotides align to TRBD1. Germline CDR1 LGHNA, CDR2 YSLEER. The junction had 12 bases not matched to a gene; V was cut back by 4 bases and J by 1 base. The length of the CDR3 is 17 residues. CDR3 loop: CASSPGSGRGSNTEAFF. The CDR3 DNA reads TGCGCCAGCAGCCCGGGGAGTGGCAGGGGGTCGAACACTGAAGCTTTCTTT.

This clonotype was found a few times. The J gene is TRBJ1-5, the V gene TRBV7-9; D may be TRBD1 (5 bases). This CDR3 is 14 amino acids long. The V end lost 6 bases, the J end lost 7 bases, and 16 bases lay between the germline ends. Germline loops: CDR1 SEHNR, CDR2 FQNEAQ (reference sequence). The CDR3 sequence is CASRASGVGQPQHF. CDR3 coding DNA: TGTGCCAGCAGGGCGTCGGGGGTCGGCCAGCCCCAGCATTTT.

This clonotype came up a few times. Because the CDR3's place on the DNA is in doubt, the DNA is left out and the CDR3 is given as listed by TCRdb. The rearrangement joins TRBV7-6 to TRBJ2-1; the D call in the table, TRBD1, was not verified against the DNA. The CDR3 comprises 15 residues, both ends counted. CDR1 SGHVS and CDR2 FNYEAQ come from the germline V gene. The chain's CDR3 is CASSFGEGRSNEQFF.

This chain links TRBV4-2 with TRBJ1-2, with D uncertain. This CDR3 has 13 residues. The germline V gene encodes CDR1 LGHNA and CDR2 YNFKEQ. The V and J ends lost 0 bases and 7 bases respectively, with 9 bases between them. The CDR3 sequence: CASSQEREAGYTF. CDR3 DNA: TGTGCCAGCAGCCAAGAACGAGAGGCTGGCTACACCTTC.

This clonotype was counted only a few times. The chain carries TRBV29-1 and TRBJ2-1; 7 bases fit TRBD1. CDR3 length: 16 amino acids. J gave up 7 bases and V 4 bases, and 16 bases lay outside the gene matches. Germline V lookup: CDR1 SQVTM, CDR2 ANQGSEA. CDR3 bases: TGCAGCGTTGGGCACCTTACAGGGGATCCCCCTAATGAGCAGTTCTTC. The encoded protein is CSVGHLTGDPPNEQFF.

The V and J genes are TRBV29-1 and TRBJ2-3; maybe TRBD2 (6 bases). Trimming took off 8 bases at V and 4 bases at J, with 16 bases between the two ends. Looked up from germline, CDR1 is SQVTM and CDR2 is ANQGSEA. The CDR3 spans 13 residues. DNA of the CDR3: TGCAGCACAACTCGGGGGATCGCAGATACGCAGTATTTT. Translating it yields CSTTRGIADTQYF.

This clonotype was observed once. The chain recombines TRBV5-1 with TRBJ1-1; possibly TRBD1 for D (6 bases). Trimming pared 4 bases from V and 1 base from J, leaving 14 bases between. The CDR3 loop spans 15 amino acids. Germline CDR1 SGHRS, CDR2 YFSETQ. CDR3 residues: CASSPSGQTNTEAFF. The CDR3 nucleotides are TGCGCCAGCAGCCCCTCGGGACAAACGAACACTGAAGCTTTCTTT.

The chain links TRBV20-1 to TRBJ2-1, with 12 positions matching TRBD2. From germline, CDR1 is DFQATT and CDR2 SNEGSKA (reference sequence). The CDR3 covers 16 residues. The J segment lost 8 bases and the V segment lost 6 bases, leaving 14 bases of the junction unmatched. The CDR3 DNA reads TGCAGTGCCGGAGGGGGTCTAGCGGGAGGGATTTATGAGCAGTTCTTC. It codes for CSAGGGLAGGIYEQFF.

The V gene is TRBV12-3 or TRBV12-4, the J gene TRBJ1-5, with D unclear. Trimming cost V 3 bases and J 9 bases, with 18 bases left between them. This CDR3 spans 15 amino acids. CDR3 DNA sequence: TGTGCCAGCAGTTTGGACCCCCAAGTCACGGGGCCCCAGCATTTT. It specifies CASSLDPQVTGPQHF.

This clonotype has ten or more counts. The V call is TRBV12-3 or TRBV12-4, the J call TRBJ2-3; TRBD2 matches 14 bases. This CDR3 region has 17 residues. Germline trimming cut 5 bases from V and 3 bases from J; bases unmatched to any gene: 7. CDR3 region: CASSPPGLAGVTDTQYF. The CDR3 DNA reads TGTGCCAGCAGTCCCCCGGGACTAGCGGGAGTTACAGATACGCAGTATTTT.

A remark on this clonotype: The junction does not match germline at one end; this may be a read error. V and J are TRBV2 and TRBJ2-3; 9 bases match TRBD2. The CDR3 is made up of 15 amino acids. CDR1 is SNHLY, CDR2 FYNNEI, per germline. The CDR3 coding sequence is TGTGCCAGCAGTGAAGTAGCGGGAGTGGCAGATGCGCAGTATTTT. Translated: CASSEVAGVADAQYF.

The rearrangement joins TRBV3-1 to TRBJ2-1; TRBD2 matches 11 bases. This CDR3 has 17 amino acids. Trimming took 0 bases from V and 5 from J; bases not matched to a gene: 6. Germline CDR1 LGHDT, CDR2 YNNKEL (reference sequence). CDR3 residues: CASSQDPLAGGDNEQFF. CDR3 bases: TGTGCCAGCAGCCAAGACCCCCTAGCGGGGGGCGACAATGAGCAGTTCTTC.

Many counts were recorded for this clonotype. The CDR3 nucleotides read TGTGCCAGCAGCTGGGCCCCGAGGGCCTACAATGAGCAGTTCTTC. It encodes CASSWAPRAYNEQFF. The chain joins TRBV5-5 to TRBJ2-1; tentatively, D is TRBD2 (5 bases). Germline values: CDR1 SGHKS, CDR2 YYEKEE (reference sequence). Trimming took off 3 bases at V and 2 bases at J, with 12 bases between the two ends. The CDR3 extends over 15 amino acids. The full variable domain, completed using reference TRBV5-5 and TRBJ2-1, is DAGVTQSPTHLIKTRGQQVTLRCSPISGHKSVSWYQQVLGQGPQFIFQYYEKEERGRGNFPDRFSARQFPNYSSELNVNALLLGDSALYLCASSWAPRAYNEQFFGPGTRLTVL.

The table lists this clonotype with many counts. This chain connects TRBV12-3 or TRBV12-4 to TRBJ2-5; D uncertain. CDR3 length: 14 residues. V lost 7 bases, J lost 5 bases, and 17 bases lay in between. The CDR3 spells CASKPGLSDETQYF. The CDR3 coding sequence is TGTGCCAGCAAACCCGGGCTTTCGGACGAGACCCAGTACTTC.

This clonotype was seen ten or more times. One end of the junction does not line up with germline, which may come from a read error. The chain is built from TRBV5-1 and TRBJ2-1; tentatively, D is TRBD1 (6 bases). The CDR3 sequence is 13 residues long. Germline V CDR1 and CDR2: SGHRS, YFSETQ. As DNA, the CDR3 is TGTGCCAGCAGCCTAGGACAGCCTAATGAGCAGTTCTTC. This codes for CASSLGQPNEQFF.

As concerns this clonotype: A single base separates this from a much larger clone, so it may be a read error. The V gene is TRBV20-1, the J gene TRBJ2-3, with TRBD2 matching over 7 bases. With 5 bases clipped from V and 5 bases from J, the junction kept 13 bases outside the gene matches. In germline, CDR1 is DFQATT, CDR2 SNEGSKA (reference sequence). This CDR3 contains 15 residues. This CDR3 reads CSAPQRDQVVDTQYF. CDR3 bases: TGCAGTGCTCCTCAGCGGGATCAGGTGGTAGATACGCAGTATTTT.

This clonotype has just a few counts. The chain uses TRBV5-1 and TRBJ1-2; D remains ambiguous. Trimming cost V 4 bases and J 2 bases, with 18 bases left between them. This CDR3 is built from 16 residues. CDR1 SGHRS and CDR2 YFSETQ come from the germline V gene. This CDR3 reads CASSPLGGGANYGYTF. The CDR3 DNA is TGCGCCAGCAGCCCCCTGGGCGGTGGCGCAAACTATGGCTACACCTTC.

This clonotype was counted at least ten times. The junction and the germline gene differ at one end; a read error may be behind it. This chain connects TRBV3-1 to TRBJ2-4; TRBD2 is a possible D gene (6 bases). Germline V gene sequence: CDR1 LGHDT, CDR2 YNNKEL (reference sequence). CDR3 length: 14 residues. The CDR3 DNA reads as TGCGCCAGCAGCCAAGTGGGGGGCAAAAACATTCAGTACTTC. Its translation: CASSQVGGKNIQYF.

This clonotype was detected ten times or more. The rearrangement uses TRBV7-3 and TRBJ1-1; tentatively, D is TRBD1 (6 bases). The germline V gene has CDR1 SGHTA and CDR2 FQGTGA. The CDR3 sequence is 13 residues long. Trimming cost V 4 bases and J 1 base, with 7 bases left between them. CDR3 nucleotide sequence: TGTGCCAGCAGCTCGGACAGGAACACTGAAGCTTTCTTT. Residues: CASSSDRNTEAFF.

This clonotype was seen a few times. This chain uses TRBV14 with TRBJ1-2, with 7 positions matching TRBD1. Germline V gene lookup returns CDR1 SGHDN and CDR2 FVKESK. The CDR3 covers 14 residues. The trim removed 1 base at V and 3 bases at J, leaving 2 bases unmatched. Here the CDR3 DNA reads TGTGCCAGCAGCCAAGTAGGACAGGACTATGGCTACACCTTC. It codes for CASSQVGQDYGYTF.

This chain connects TRBV5-6 to TRBJ1-2, with TRBD1 as a possible D gene (6 bases). The V and J ends lost 3 bases and 3 bases respectively, with 15 bases between them. Germline CDR1 and CDR2: SGHDT and YYEEEE. CDR3 length: 15 amino acids. The CDR3 sequence: CASSSTLDSDYGYTF. In nucleotides, the CDR3 is TGTGCCAGCAGCTCAACGCTGGACAGTGACTATGGCTACACCTTC.

There are many counts of this clonotype. The gene calls are TRBV5-1 and TRBJ2-7; 13 bases agree with TRBD2. The J segment lost 3 bases and the V segment lost 0 bases, leaving 3 bases of the junction unmatched. The germline V gene has CDR1 SGHRS and CDR2 YFSETQ. The CDR3 length is 16 residues. This CDR3 is CASSLGGLAGIYEQYF. In DNA form, the CDR3 reads TGCGCCAGCAGCTTGGGGGGACTAGCGGGAATCTACGAGCAGTACTTC.

This clonotype was picked up many times. J is TRBJ2-3 and V is TRBV7-3; D is perhaps TRBD1 (5 bases). Germline CDR1 SGHTA, CDR2 FQGTGA. The germline V and J ends were trimmed by 4 bases and 5 bases, with 16 bases remaining between them. CDR3 length: 15 amino acids. The CDR3 loop is CASSSTWTTGDTQYF. In DNA form, the CDR3 reads TGTGCCAGCAGCTCCACATGGACAACCGGAGATACGCAGTATTTT.

This rearrangement joins TRBV6-5 to TRBJ1-2; 8 bases are shared with TRBD1. The CDR3 length is 14 residues. The V segment lost 4 bases and the J segment 5 bases; nucleotides outside the gene matches: 6. Germline V gene sequence: CDR1 MNHEY, CDR2 SVGAGI. The DNA for the CDR3 is TGTGCCAGCAGTTTTCAACAGGGGGTTTATGGCTACACCTTC. It translates to CASSFQQGVYGYTF.

This clonotype was seen once. A read error is possible here, since a much larger clone lies one base away. J is TRBJ2-7 and V is TRBV4-1; 10 bases line up with TRBD2. CDR1 MGHRA and CDR2 YSYEKL come from the germline V gene. This CDR3 has 16 residues. CDR3 DNA sequence: TGCGCCAGCAGCCAAGAAGAGCGGGGGGGCCTCCACGAGCAGGACTTC. It is translated as CASSQEERGGLHEQDF.